This T cell receptor (beta chain) is drawn from a study of blood T cell repertoires in COVID-19. Study-wide background: PBMCs, B-cell-depleted T cells, or T cells provided the cDNA or gDNA that made up the material.

Germline CDR1 reads GTSNPN; CDR2 reads SVGIG (reference sequence). This CDR3 is built from 16 residues. V lost 3 bases, J lost 2 bases, and 12 bases stayed unmatched. The participants were between about 18 and 100 years old and came from roughly 24 US areas. The study assigned cohorts using participant-reported clinical history. As processed by the authors: For nucleated cells, counts were estimated from reference gene primer amplification. The data were produced by immunoSEQ multiplex PCR, yet TCRdb's version contains in-frame clones alone and is incomplete. Clonal size and the V and J genes are those of that table, whereas D and trimming came from the DNA. Of about 310,000 clones listed, about 85% are singletons.

This sequence originates from a woman in her twenties or thirties who had been exposed to COVID-19. The chain employs TRBV30 and TRBJ2-7; 8 bases align to TRBD1. The sequenced material came from PBMCs or T cells enriched from blood (not recorded which). The CDR3 bases are TGTGCCTGGAGCCCCCGGACAGGGCCAGGACCCTACGAGCAGTACTTC. It yields the protein CAWSPRTGPGPYEQYF.